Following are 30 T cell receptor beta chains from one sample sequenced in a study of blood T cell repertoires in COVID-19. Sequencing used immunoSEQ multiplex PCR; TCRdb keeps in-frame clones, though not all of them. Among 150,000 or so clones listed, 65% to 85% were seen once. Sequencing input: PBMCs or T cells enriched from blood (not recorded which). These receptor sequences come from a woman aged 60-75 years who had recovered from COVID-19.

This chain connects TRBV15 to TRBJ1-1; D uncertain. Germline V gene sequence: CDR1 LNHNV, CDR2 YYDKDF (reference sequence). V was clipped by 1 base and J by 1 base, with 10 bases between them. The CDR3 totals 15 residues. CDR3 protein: CATSRARQENTEAFF. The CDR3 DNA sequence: TGTGCCACCAGCAGAGCTCGACAAGAGAACACTGAAGCTTTCTTT.

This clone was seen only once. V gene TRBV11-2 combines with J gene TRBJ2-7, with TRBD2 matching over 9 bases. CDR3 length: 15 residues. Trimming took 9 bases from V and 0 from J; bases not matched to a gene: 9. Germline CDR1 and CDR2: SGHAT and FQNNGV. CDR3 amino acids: CASSLAGANSYEQYF. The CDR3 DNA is TGTGCCAGTTCCTTAGCGGGAGCTAACTCCTACGAGCAGTACTTC.

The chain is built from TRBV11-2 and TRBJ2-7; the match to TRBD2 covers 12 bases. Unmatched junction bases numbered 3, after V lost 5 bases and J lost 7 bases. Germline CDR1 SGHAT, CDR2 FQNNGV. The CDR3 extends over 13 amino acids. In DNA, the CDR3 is TGTGCCAGCAGCCAAGGACTAGCGGGAGAGCAGTACTTC. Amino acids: CASSQGLAGEQYF.

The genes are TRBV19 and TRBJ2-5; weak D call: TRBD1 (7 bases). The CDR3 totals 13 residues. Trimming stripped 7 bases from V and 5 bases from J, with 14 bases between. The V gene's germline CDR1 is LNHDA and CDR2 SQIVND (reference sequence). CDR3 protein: CASKEGAGETQYF. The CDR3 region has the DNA TGTGCCAGTAAGGAGGGGGCAGGGGAGACCCAGTACTTC.

The CDR3 sequence is CASSLSQNTEAFF. In DNA form, the CDR3 reads TGTGCCAGCAGCCTGTCACAGAACACTGAAGCTTTCTTT. The chain uses TRBV3-1 (or the pseudogene TRBV3-2) and TRBJ1-1; D is undetermined. Per germline, CDR1 LGHDT and CDR2 YNNKEL (reference sequence). This CDR3 spans 13 amino acids. V was shortened by 4 bases and J by 1 base, with 7 bases between the two germline ends.

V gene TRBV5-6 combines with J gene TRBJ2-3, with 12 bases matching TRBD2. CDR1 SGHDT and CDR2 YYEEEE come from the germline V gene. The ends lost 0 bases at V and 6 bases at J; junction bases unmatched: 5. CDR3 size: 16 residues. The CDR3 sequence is CASSLALAGGLDTQYF. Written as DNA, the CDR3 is TGTGCCAGCAGCTTGGCGCTAGCGGGGGGGCTTGATACGCAGTATTTT.

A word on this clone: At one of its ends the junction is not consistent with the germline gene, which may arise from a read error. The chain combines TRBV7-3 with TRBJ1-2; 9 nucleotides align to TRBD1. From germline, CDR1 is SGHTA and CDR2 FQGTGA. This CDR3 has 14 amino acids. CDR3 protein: CASSLTTGGYGYTF. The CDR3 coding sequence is TGTGCCAGCAGCCTAACGACAGGGGGCTATGGCTACACCTTC.

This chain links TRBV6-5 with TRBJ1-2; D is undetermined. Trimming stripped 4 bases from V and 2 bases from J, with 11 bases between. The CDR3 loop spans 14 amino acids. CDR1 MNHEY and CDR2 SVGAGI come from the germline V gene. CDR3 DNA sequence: TGTGCCAGCAGTTCCCTTGTGAGGAACTATGGCTACACCTTC. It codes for CASSSLVRNYGYTF.

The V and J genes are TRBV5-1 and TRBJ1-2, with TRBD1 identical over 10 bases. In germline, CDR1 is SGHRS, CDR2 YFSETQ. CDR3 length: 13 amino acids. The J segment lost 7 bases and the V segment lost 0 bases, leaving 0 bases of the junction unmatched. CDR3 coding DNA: TGCGCCAGCAGCTTGGGGGACAGGGGTGGCTACACCTTC. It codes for CASSLGDRGGYTF.

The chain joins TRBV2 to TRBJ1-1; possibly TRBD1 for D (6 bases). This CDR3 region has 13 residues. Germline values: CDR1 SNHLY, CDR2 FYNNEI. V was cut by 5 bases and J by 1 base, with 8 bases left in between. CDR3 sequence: CASSSGQNTEAFF. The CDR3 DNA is TGTGCCAGCAGTTCGGGACAGAACACTGAAGCTTTCTTT.

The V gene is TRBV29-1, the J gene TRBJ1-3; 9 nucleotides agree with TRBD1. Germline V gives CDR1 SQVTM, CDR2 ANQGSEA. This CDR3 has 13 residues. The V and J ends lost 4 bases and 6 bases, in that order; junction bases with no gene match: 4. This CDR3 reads CSVGDRAANTIYF. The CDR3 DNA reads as TGCAGCGTTGGGGACAGGGCAGCAAACACCATATATTTT. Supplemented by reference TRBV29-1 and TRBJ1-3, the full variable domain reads SAVISQKPSRDICQRGTSLTIQCQVDSQVTMMFWYRQQPGQSLTLIATANQGSEATYESGFVIDKFPISRPNLTFSTLTVSNMSPEDSSIYLCSVGDRAANTIYFGEGSWLTVV.

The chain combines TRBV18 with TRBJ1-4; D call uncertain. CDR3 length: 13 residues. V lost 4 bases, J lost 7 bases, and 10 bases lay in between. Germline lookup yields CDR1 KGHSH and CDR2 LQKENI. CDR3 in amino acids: CASSLKESEKLFF. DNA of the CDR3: TGTGCCAGCTCACTTAAGGAGAGTGAAAAACTGTTTTTT.

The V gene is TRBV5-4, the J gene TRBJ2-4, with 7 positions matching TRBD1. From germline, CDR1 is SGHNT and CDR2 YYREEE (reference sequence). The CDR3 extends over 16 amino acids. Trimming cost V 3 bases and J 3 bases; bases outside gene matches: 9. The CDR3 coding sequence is TGTGCCAGCAGCTCAAAAACAGGGGTAGGCAAAAACATTCAGTACTTC. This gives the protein CASSSKTGVGKNIQYF.

The CDR3 reads CASNEVAGGFTDTQYF. Written as DNA, the CDR3 is TGTGCCAGCAACGAAGTAGCGGGCGGTTTTACAGATACGCAGTATTTT. This chain links TRBV11-2 with TRBJ2-3; 7 bases align to TRBD2. Germline V gene lookup returns CDR1 SGHAT and CDR2 FQNNGV. This CDR3 is built from 16 residues. Trimming removed 7 bases from V and 3 bases from J; junction bases left unmatched: 13.

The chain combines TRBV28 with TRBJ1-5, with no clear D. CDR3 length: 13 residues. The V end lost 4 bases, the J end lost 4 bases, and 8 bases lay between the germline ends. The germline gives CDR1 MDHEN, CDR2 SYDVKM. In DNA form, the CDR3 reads TGTGCCAGCAGTTGGCAGGTTAATCAGCCCCAGCATTTT. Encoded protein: CASSWQVNQPQHF.

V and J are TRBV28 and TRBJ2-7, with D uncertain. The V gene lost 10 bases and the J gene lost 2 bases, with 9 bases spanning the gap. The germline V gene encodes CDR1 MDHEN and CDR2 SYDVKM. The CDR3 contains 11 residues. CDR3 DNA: TGTGCCATACAGCAGACCTACGAGCAGTACTTC. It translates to CAIQQTYEQYF.

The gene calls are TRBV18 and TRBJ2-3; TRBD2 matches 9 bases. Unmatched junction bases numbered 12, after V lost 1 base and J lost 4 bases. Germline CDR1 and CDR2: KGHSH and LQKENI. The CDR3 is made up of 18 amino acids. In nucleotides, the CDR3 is TGTGCCAGCTCACCACGAAGGGTAGCGGGAGATGCGGCAGATACGCAGTATTTT. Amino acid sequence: CASSPRRVAGDAADTQYF. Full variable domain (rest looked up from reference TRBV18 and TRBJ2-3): NAGVMQNPRHLVRRRGQEARLRCSPMKGHSHVYWYRQLPEEGLKFMVYLQKENIIDESGMPKERFSAEFPKEGPSILRIQQVVRGDSAAYFCASSPRRVAGDAADTQYFGPGTRLTVL.

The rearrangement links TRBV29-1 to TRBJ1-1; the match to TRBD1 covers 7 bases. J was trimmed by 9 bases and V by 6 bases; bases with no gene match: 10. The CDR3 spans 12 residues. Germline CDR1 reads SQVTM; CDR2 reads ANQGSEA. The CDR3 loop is CSVAPETGKAFF. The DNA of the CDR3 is TGCAGCGTCGCCCCCGAGACAGGGAAAGCTTTCTTT.

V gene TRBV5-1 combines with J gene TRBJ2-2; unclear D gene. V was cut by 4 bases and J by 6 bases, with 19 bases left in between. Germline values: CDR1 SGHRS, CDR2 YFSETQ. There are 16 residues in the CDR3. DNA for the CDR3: TGCGCCAGCAGCGTAGGCACCGAACTATCGGCCGGGGAGCTGTTTTTT. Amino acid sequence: CASSVGTELSAGELFF. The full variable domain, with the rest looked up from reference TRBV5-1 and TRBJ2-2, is KAGVTQTPRYLIKTRGQQVTLSCSPISGHRSVSWYQQTPGQGLQFLFEYFSETQRNKGNFPGRFSGRQFSNSRSEMNVSTLELGDSALYLCASSVGTELSAGELFFGEGSRLTVL.

The CDR3 spells CASSLSGREEVAFF. The CDR3 region has the DNA TGCGCCAGCAGCTTGTCTGGCAGGGAGGAGGTAGCTTTCTTT. V is TRBV5-1 and J is TRBJ1-1; D might be TRBD1 (5 bases). Germline V lookup: CDR1 SGHRS, CDR2 YFSETQ. The CDR3 extends over 14 amino acids. Trimming took off 1 base at V and 10 bases at J, with 17 bases between the two ends.

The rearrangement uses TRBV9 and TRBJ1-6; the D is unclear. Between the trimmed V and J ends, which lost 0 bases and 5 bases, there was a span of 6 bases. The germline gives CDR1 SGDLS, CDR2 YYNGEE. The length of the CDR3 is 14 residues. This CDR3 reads CASSVGQNNSPLHF. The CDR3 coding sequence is TGTGCCAGCAGCGTAGGCCAGAATAATTCACCCCTCCACTTT.

The CDR3 reads CSVEMGLAVKSSYNEQFF. The CDR3 region has the DNA TGCAGCGTTGAAATGGGACTAGCGGTTAAAAGCTCCTACAATGAGCAGTTCTTC. This chain links TRBV29-1 with TRBJ2-1; 11 bases are a match to TRBD2. From germline, CDR1 is SQVTM and CDR2 ANQGSEA. The CDR3 loop spans 18 amino acids. V gave up 2 bases and J gave up 0 bases; unmatched junction bases: 9.

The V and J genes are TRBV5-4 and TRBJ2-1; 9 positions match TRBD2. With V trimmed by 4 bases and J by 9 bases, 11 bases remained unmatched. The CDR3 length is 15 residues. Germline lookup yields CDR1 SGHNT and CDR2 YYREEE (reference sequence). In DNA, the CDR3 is TGTGCCAGCAGCCCCCAAGAGGCGGGAGGGACTGAGCAGTTCTTC. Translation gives CASSPQEAGGTEQFF.

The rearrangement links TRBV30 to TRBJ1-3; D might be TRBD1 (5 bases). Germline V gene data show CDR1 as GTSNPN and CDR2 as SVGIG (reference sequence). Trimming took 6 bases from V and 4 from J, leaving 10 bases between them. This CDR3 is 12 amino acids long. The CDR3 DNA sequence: TGTGCCTGTCCAGGGTCCGGAAACACCATATATTTT. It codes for CACPGSGNTIYF.

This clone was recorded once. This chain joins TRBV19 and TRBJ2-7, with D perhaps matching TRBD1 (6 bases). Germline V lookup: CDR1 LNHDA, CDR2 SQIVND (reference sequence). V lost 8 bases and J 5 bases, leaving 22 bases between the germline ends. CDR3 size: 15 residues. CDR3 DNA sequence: TGTGCCAGTGGAGATCCTCTAGTTGGGGGCCACGAGCAGTACTTC. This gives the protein CASGDPLVGGHEQYF.

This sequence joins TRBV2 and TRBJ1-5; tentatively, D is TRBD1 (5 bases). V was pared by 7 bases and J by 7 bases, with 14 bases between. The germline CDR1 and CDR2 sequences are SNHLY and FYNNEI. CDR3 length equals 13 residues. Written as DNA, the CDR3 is TGTGCCAGCACTCAGGGTGAAGGGCAGCCCCAGCATTTT. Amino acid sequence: CASTQGEGQPQHF.

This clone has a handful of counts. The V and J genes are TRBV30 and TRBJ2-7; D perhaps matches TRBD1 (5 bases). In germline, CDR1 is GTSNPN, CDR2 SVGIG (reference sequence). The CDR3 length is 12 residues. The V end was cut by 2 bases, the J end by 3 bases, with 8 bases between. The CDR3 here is CAWSKGYYEQYF. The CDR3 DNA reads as TGTGCCTGGAGTAAGGGGTACTACGAGCAGTACTTC.

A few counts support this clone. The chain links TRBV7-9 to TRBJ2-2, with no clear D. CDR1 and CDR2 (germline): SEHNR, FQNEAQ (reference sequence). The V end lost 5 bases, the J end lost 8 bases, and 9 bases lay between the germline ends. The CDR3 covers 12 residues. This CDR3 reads CASSKLVGELFF. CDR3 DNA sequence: TGTGCCAGCAGCAAGCTTGTGGGGGAGCTGTTTTTT.

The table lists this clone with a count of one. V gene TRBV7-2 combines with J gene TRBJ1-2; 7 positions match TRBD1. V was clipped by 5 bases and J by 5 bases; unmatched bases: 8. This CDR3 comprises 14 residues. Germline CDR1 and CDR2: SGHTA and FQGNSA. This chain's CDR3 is CASSPWSTGYGYTF. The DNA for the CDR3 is TGTGCCAGCAGCCCCTGGTCGACAGGGTATGGCTACACCTTC.

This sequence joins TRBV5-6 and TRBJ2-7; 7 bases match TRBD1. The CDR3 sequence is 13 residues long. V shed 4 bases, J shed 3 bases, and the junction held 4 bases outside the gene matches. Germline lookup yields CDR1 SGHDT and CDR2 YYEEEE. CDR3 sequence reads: CASSRDRYYEQYF. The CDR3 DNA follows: TGTGCCAGCAGCCGGGACAGATACTACGAGCAGTACTTC.